Below, 27 T cell receptor beta chains from the same sample are listed, as sequenced in a study of cytomegalovirus exposure and HLA in healthy donors. The PCR contained 60 Vbeta and 13 Jbeta primers. Libraries were prepared by immunoSEQ multiplex PCR; TCRdb keeps only in-frame clonotypes and omits some of them. The sample has some 190,000 clones, 82% seen once. The sequenced sample consisted of PBMCs. All receptors come from a middle-aged man in good health and CMV-seronegative.

The chain couples TRBV4-2 to TRBJ2-5; 8 positions agree with TRBD2. The CDR3 spans 16 residues. J gave up 3 bases and V 3 bases, and 9 bases lay outside the gene matches. CDR1 LGHNA and CDR2 YNFKEQ come from the germline V gene. The CDR3 DNA follows: TGTGCCAGCAGCCAGGGGGGGCGGGGGGATAAAGAGACCCAGTACTTC. Amino acid sequence: CASSQGGRGDKETQYF.

V gene TRBV7-6 combines with J gene TRBJ2-1; 12 bases are a match to TRBD2. The germline gives CDR1 SGHVS, CDR2 FNYEAQ. The length of the CDR3 is 16 residues. V gave up 3 bases and J gave up 7 bases; unmatched junction bases: 7. The CDR3 DNA reads TGTGCCAGCAGCTTCCTAGCGGGAGGGCCTAGGAATGAGCAGTTCTTC. It translates to CASSFLAGGPRNEQFF.

The V call is TRBV6-5, the J call TRBJ2-3, with D possibly TRBD2 on 6 matching bases. CDR3 length: 14 amino acids. Germline V CDR1 and CDR2: MNHEY, SVGAGI. The V end was cut by 10 bases, the J end by 3 bases, with 17 bases between. As DNA, the CDR3 is TGTGCCACAGCGCCTGGCGGGATGACAGATACGCAGTATTTT. Its translation is CATAPGGMTDTQYF.

This clone has just a few counts. The rearrangement joins TRBV19 to TRBJ2-7; TRBD2 aligns across 10 bases. Germline V gene sequence: CDR1 LNHDA, CDR2 SQIVND (reference sequence). Trimming took 5 bases from V and 4 from J; bases not matched to a gene: 8. The CDR3 length is 15 residues. The CDR3 bases are TGTGCCAGTAGTGCGTCAGCGGGGGGGAGGTACGAGCAGTACTTC. It yields the protein CASSASAGGRYEQYF.

The chain is built from TRBV7-2 and TRBJ1-1; D is possibly TRBD1 (6 bases). The V and J ends lost 8 bases and 1 base respectively, with 11 bases between them. CDR1 is SGHTA, CDR2 FQGNSA, per germline. This CDR3 contains 13 residues. CDR3 in DNA: TGTGCCAGCCGGGGGGGCTGGAACACTGAAGCTTTCTTT. Protein: CASRGGWNTEAFF.

This clone was found once. The chain employs TRBV7-9 and TRBJ2-7; 11 bases align to TRBD1. The junction had 2 bases not matched to a gene; V was cut back by 0 bases and J by 1 base. The CDR3 extends over 16 amino acids. In germline, CDR1 is SEHNR, CDR2 FQNEAQ (reference sequence). CDR3 DNA: TGTGCCAGCAGCTTAGCGGGGACAGGGGGGTCCTACGAGCAGTACTTC. Translated: CASSLAGTGGSYEQYF.

The chain is built from TRBV30 and TRBJ1-5; 8 bases agree with TRBD1. Per the germline V gene, CDR1 is GTSNPN and CDR2 is SVGIG (reference sequence). The CDR3 sequence is 13 residues long. V trimming: 4 bases; J trimming: 7 bases; junction bases outside the gene matches: 6. The CDR3: CAWTRTGQQPQHF. The DNA of the CDR3 is TGTGCCTGGACACGGACAGGGCAACAGCCCCAGCATTTT. Looking up the rest from reference TRBV30 and TRBJ1-5 gives the full variable domain: SQTIHQWPATLVQPVGSPLSLECTVEGTSNPNLYWYRQAAGRGLQLLFYSVGIGQISSEVPQNLSASRPQDRQFILSSKKLLLSDSGFYLCAWTRTGQQPQHFGDGTRLSIL.

The V call is TRBV6-5, the J call TRBJ1-4; D is unclear. Between the trimmed V and J ends, which lost 6 bases and 8 bases, there was a span of 22 bases. The length of the CDR3 is 16 residues. Germline lookup yields CDR1 MNHEY and CDR2 SVGAGI. CDR3 residues: CASSYRILGPGEKLFF. The CDR3 DNA is TGTGCCAGCAGCTACCGCATCTTAGGTCCAGGCGAAAAACTGTTTTTT.

Here the CDR3 DNA reads TGCGCCAGCAGCTTAGCGGGGGGGCCCCGAAATGAGCAGTTCTTC. Its protein product is CASSLAGGPRNEQFF. V is TRBV5-1 and J is TRBJ2-1; TRBD2 agrees at 10 bases. V was clipped by 2 bases and J by 7 bases; unmatched bases: 6. The CDR3 spans 15 residues. In germline, CDR1 is SGHRS, CDR2 YFSETQ.

The genes are TRBV5-1 and TRBJ2-7, with a tentative D call TRBD1 (6 bases). The CDR3 consists of 14 residues. The germline CDR1 and CDR2 sequences are SGHRS and YFSETQ. The ends were cut back, 0 bases at V and 3 bases at J, with 10 bases in the middle. The DNA for the CDR3 is TGCGCCAGCAGCTTGGACAGGGCGATCTACGAGCAGTACTTC. Amino acid sequence: CASSLDRAIYEQYF. The full variable domain, in which reference TRBV5-1 and TRBJ2-7 provide the parts outside the CDR3, is KAGVTQTPRYLIKTRGQQVTLSCSPISGHRSVSWYQQTPGQGLQFLFEYFSETQRNKGNFPGRFSGRQFSNSRSEMNVSTLELGDSALYLCASSLDRAIYEQYFGPGTRLTVT.

The rearrangement joins TRBV15 to TRBJ1-1; 8 nucleotides line up with TRBD1. The CDR3 sequence is 16 residues long. Germline CDR1 LNHNV, CDR2 YYDKDF (reference sequence). Losses at the gene ends were 4 bases for V and 1 base for J; bases not matched to a gene: 8. CDR3 amino acids: CATSTRTGSTNTEAFF. The CDR3 bases are TGTGCCACCAGCACCAGGACAGGGTCGACGAACACTGAAGCTTTCTTT.

This clone has a handful of counts. The gene calls are TRBV5-6 and TRBJ1-2; 8 bases are shared with TRBD1. The CDR3 consists of 15 residues. Germline V gene data show CDR1 as SGHDT and CDR2 as YYEEEE. Germline trimming cut 4 bases from V and 4 bases from J; bases unmatched to any gene: 9. In DNA form, the CDR3 reads TGTGCCAGCAGCCCCGTAACAGGGGGTTCCTATGGCTACACCTTC. This gives the protein CASSPVTGGSYGYTF.

The chain couples TRBV5-1 to TRBJ2-7; D is unclear. The V end was cut by 4 bases, the J end by 0 bases, with 14 bases between. This CDR3 has 15 residues. Germline V gene data show CDR1 as SGHRS and CDR2 as YFSETQ. The CDR3 loop reads CASSPPSGYSYEQYF. CDR3 sequence (DNA): TGCGCCAGCAGCCCCCCCTCCGGTTACTCCTACGAGCAGTACTTC.

This clone was seen once. This sequence joins TRBV28 and TRBJ2-7; 7 nucleotides line up with TRBD1. Germline V gene lookup returns CDR1 MDHEN and CDR2 SYDVKM. The CDR3 is 15 residues long. J gave up 0 bases and V 5 bases, and 7 bases lay outside the gene matches. In nucleotides, the CDR3 is TGTGCCAGCAGTGAGGGGGCTTCCAGCTCCTACGAGCAGTACTTC. It translates to CASSEGASSSYEQYF.

The chain joins TRBV6-6 to TRBJ2-7; 8 nucleotides match TRBD1. V lost 6 bases and J lost 3; bases outside the gene matches: 10. Per the germline V gene, CDR1 is MNHNY and CDR2 is SVGAGI (reference sequence). This CDR3 is 15 amino acids long. In nucleotides, the CDR3 is TGTGCCAGCAGACCAGGGACAGGAGGCCTCTACGAGCAGTACTTC. It encodes CASRPGTGGLYEQYF.

The chain carries TRBV9 and TRBJ2-2; 10 positions match TRBD2. Per the germline V gene, CDR1 is SGDLS and CDR2 is YYNGEE. V shed 0 bases and J 3 bases; nucleotides not matched to a gene: 5. The CDR3 covers 17 residues. The CDR3 spells CASSVGGSGGYTGELFF. The CDR3 nucleotides are TGTGCCAGCAGCGTAGGAGGTAGCGGGGGGTACACCGGGGAGCTGTTTTTT.

The chain combines TRBV28 with TRBJ1-5, with D perhaps TRBD1 (6 bases). The germline V and J ends were trimmed by 7 bases and 1 base, with 11 bases remaining between them. The CDR3 covers 14 residues. Germline CDR1 reads MDHEN; CDR2 reads SYDVKM. Written as DNA, the CDR3 is TGTGCCAGCATAGTACAGGGAAGCAATCAGCCCCAGCATTTT. Translating it yields CASIVQGSNQPQHF.

The chain employs TRBV28 and TRBJ2-7; 8 nucleotides align to TRBD2. The CDR3 is 14 amino acids. J gave up 7 bases and V 8 bases, and 13 bases lay outside the gene matches. Looked up from germline, CDR1 is MDHEN and CDR2 is SYDVKM. The CDR3 spells CASFPRRVAGEQYF. CDR3 in DNA: TGTGCCAGCTTCCCCAGGCGAGTAGCGGGGGAGCAGTACTTC.

The chain has TRBV2 and TRBJ2-5; maybe TRBD2 (5 bases). V lost 5 bases and J 5 bases, leaving 9 bases between the germline ends. This CDR3 spans 12 amino acids. The germline V gene has CDR1 SNHLY and CDR2 FYNNEI. In DNA, the CDR3 is TGTGCCAGCAGTCGAGGGCAGGAGACCCAGTACTTC. Translated: CASSRGQETQYF. The full variable domain, its missing parts supplied by reference TRBV2 and TRBJ2-5, is EPEVTQTPSHQVTQMGQEVILRCVPISNHLYFYWYRQILGQKVEFLVSFYNNEISEKSEIFDDQFSVERPDGSNFTLKIRSTKLEDSAMYFCASSRGQETQYFGPGTRLLVL.

The chain couples TRBV4-3 to TRBJ2-7; TRBD2 aligns across 12 bases. CDR3 length: 20 residues. With 1 base clipped from V and 5 bases from J, the junction kept 18 bases outside the gene matches. CDR1 and CDR2 from the germline V gene are LGHNA and YSLEER. The CDR3 sequence: CASSQARQGGTSGLIDEQYF. CDR3 coding DNA: TGCGCCAGCAGCCAAGCCCGGCAGGGAGGGACTAGCGGGTTGATCGACGAGCAGTACTTC.

The gene calls are TRBV6-1 and TRBJ1-2; D is undetermined. The V end was cut by 4 bases, the J end by 4 bases, with 7 bases between. Germline V gene data show CDR1 as MNHNS and CDR2 as SASEGT. The CDR3 length is 12 residues. CDR3 sequence reads: CASSVLLYGYTF. The CDR3 nucleotides read TGTGCCAGCAGTGTTCTTCTCTATGGCTACACCTTC.

The chain combines TRBV21-1 with TRBJ1-1; TRBD1, the D gene given by the table, was not confirmed from the DNA. TRBV21-1 is termed a pseudogene. This CDR3 region has 19 residues. The CDR3 DNA reads TGTGCCAGCAGCAAAGCGCTTTGTGCAGGGGGCCGGAGCAACACTGAAGCTTTCTTT. It translates to CASSKALCAGGRSNTEAFF.

V gene TRBV27 combines with J gene TRBJ2-7, with unresolved D. Trimming took 8 bases from V and 2 from J, leaving 4 bases between them. Germline loops: CDR1 MNHEY, CDR2 SMNVEV (reference sequence). This CDR3 contains 10 residues. CDR3 bases: TGTGCCAGCGGCCCCTACGAGCAGTACTTC. This encodes CASGPYEQYF.

The rearrangement links TRBV18 to TRBJ2-3; TRBD2 might be the D (6 bases). V was cut by 6 bases and J by 0 bases, with 13 bases left in between. Germline V lookup: CDR1 KGHSH, CDR2 LQKENI. The CDR3 totals 15 residues. The CDR3 sequence: CASSRELASTDTQYF. The CDR3 region has the DNA TGTGCCAGCTCTCGCGAACTAGCCAGCACAGATACGCAGTATTTT.

This clone was counted only a few times. This chain uses TRBV28 with TRBJ1-1; possibly TRBD1 for D (5 bases). V lost 2 bases and J 4 bases, leaving 14 bases between the germline ends. CDR1 and CDR2 (germline): MDHEN, SYDVKM. CDR3 length: 15 amino acids. CDR3: CASSLGGGGTTEAFF. The CDR3 DNA follows: TGTGCCAGCAGTTTAGGGGGGGGAGGGACCACTGAAGCTTTCTTT. Drawing the rest from reference TRBV28 and TRBJ1-1, the complete variable domain is DVKVTQSSRYLVKRTGEKVFLECVQDMDHENMFWYRQDPGLGLRLIYFSYDVKMKEKGDIPEGYSVSREKKERFSLILESASTNQTSMYLCASSLGGGGTTEAFFGQGTRLTVV.

The CDR3 sequence is CASSLDSSSYNEQFF. The CDR3 nucleotides are TGTGCCAGCAGCTTAGACTCGAGCTCCTACAATGAGCAGTTCTTC. This sequence joins TRBV11-2 and TRBJ2-1; D not resolved. Germline CDR1 is SGHAT and CDR2 is FQNNGV. Trimming shortened V by 0 bases and J by 0 bases, and 6 bases separated the two germline ends. The CDR3 sequence is 15 residues long.

The V gene is TRBV28, the J gene TRBJ1-1; D uncertain. Germline V CDR1 and CDR2: MDHEN, SYDVKM. V was cut by 6 bases and J by 3 bases, with 8 bases left in between. This CDR3 is built from 12 residues. The CDR3: CASSLPHTEAFF. The CDR3 region has the DNA TGTGCCAGCAGCCTCCCCCACACTGAAGCTTTCTTT.